Sequencing of this T cell receptor beta chain was carried out in a study of blood T cell repertoires in COVID-19 (dated by TCRdb to the early 2020s). With respect to the entire study: Samples from collaborators originated in the United States, Italy and Spain and spanned both the acute and convalescent phases of COVID-19. The material from the prospective study consisted of cDNA or gDNA derived from T cells, B-cell-depleted T cells, or PBMCs. Subjects who had been exposed to COVID-19, were actively infected with it, or had recovered from it provided the deeply sampled blood TCRbeta repertoires that made up the dataset. The repertoires were made available in a free public database intended to serve as a resource for research on the immune response to SARS-CoV-2. The samples were drawn from two sources: the first 160 participants of the ongoing ImmuneRACE study, and some 1,300 subjects contributed by 6 global collaborators. Sample metadata almost always included a de-identified subject ID, COVID-19 status, age in years and sex. Where available, HLA class I and class II types were taken from metadata supplied by the sample provider and were not determined by assay-based typing. General conclusions and limits of the study: The quantity of clinical and demographic metadata differed by source and by participant and was supplied without curation.

The immunoSEQ Assay, a bias-controlled multiplex PCR, was used to amplify TCRbeta CDR3 regions from genomic DNA. The authors' pipeline ran thus. Nucleated cell counts per sample were estimated from amplification of reference gene primers within the assay. To quantify the absolute abundance of each unique TCRbeta CDR3 rearrangement, sequence reads were collapsed and filtered. Productive Simpson clonality was computed per sample as the square root of Simpson's diversity index over productive rearrangements. TCRdb took over this immuneACCESS table, retaining in-frame rearrangements with V and J assigned. Such tables are incomplete; in checked studies, under half of the missing clones stem from an unresolved V gene, and the remainder is unexplained. V, J and clone size are those of that table, while D and trimming were read from the DNA. This sample lists 70,000 to 80,000 clones; more than 75% were detected once. Around 14% of the sample rests with the top ten.

About this clone: Its antigen is unknown. Base quality data are lacking; no much larger clone is found one base away.

Whole blood was collected in K2EDTA tubes by collaborating institutions according to the institutions' own protocols. For TCRbeta analysis, collaborators shipped samples as frozen whole blood, isolated PBMCs, or DNA extracted from either of those sample types. The CDR3 covers 15 residues, taking in both the cysteine and the phenylalanine. The CDR3 DNA has 45 bases and is translated from base 1. The germline V gene encodes CDR1 SGHRS and CDR2 YFSETQ. The junction shows trimming of 2 bases on V and 4 bases on J, plus 15 bases between the germline ends. The sample was peripheral blood. The V and J genes are TRBV5-1 and TRBJ1-1; the D gene is unclear. This TCR derives from a woman between 55 and 75 years old with acute or convalescent COVID-19. CDR3 region: CASSFRVDIGTEAFF. At the DNA level, the sequence is TGCGCCAGCAGCTTCCGCGTAGACATCGGCACTGAAGCTTTCTTT.